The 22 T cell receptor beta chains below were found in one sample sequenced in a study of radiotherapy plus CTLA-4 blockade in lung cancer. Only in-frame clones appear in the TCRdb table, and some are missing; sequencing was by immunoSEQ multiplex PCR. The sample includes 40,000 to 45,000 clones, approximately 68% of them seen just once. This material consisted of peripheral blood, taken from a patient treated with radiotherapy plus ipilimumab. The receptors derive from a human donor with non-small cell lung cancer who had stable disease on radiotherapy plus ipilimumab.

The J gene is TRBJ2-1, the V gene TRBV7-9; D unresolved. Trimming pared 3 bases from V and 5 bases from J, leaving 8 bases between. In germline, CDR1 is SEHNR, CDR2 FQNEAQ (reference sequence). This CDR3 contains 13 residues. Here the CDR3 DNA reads TGTGCCAGCAGCTTCTCATCGGACAATGAGCAGTTCTTC. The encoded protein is CASSFSSDNEQFF.

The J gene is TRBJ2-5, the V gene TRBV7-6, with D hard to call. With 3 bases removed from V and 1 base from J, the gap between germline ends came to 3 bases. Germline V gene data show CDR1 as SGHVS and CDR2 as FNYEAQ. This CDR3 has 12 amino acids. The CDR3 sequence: CASSFFQETQYF. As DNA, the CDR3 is TGTGCCAGCAGCTTCTTCCAAGAGACCCAGTACTTC.

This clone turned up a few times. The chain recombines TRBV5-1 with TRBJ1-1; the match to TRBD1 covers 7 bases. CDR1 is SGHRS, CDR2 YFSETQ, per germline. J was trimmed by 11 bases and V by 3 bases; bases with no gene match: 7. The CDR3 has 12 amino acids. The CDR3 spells CASSSGQLGAFF. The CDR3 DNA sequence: TGCGCCAGCAGCTCGGGACAGCTGGGGGCTTTCTTT.

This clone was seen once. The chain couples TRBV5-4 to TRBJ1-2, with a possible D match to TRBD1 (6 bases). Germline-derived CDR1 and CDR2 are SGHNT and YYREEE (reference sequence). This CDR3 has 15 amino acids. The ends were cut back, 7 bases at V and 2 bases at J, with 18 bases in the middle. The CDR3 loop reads CASGREPTGNYGYTF. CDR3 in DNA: TGTGCCAGCGGGAGGGAACCTACAGGGAACTATGGCTACACCTTC.

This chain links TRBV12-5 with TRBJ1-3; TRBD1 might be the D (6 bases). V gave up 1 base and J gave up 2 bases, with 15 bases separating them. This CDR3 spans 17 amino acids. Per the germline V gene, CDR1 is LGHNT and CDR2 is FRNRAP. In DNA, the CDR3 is TGTGCTAGTGGTTTGGCGCTCGAGGGGGGGCCTGGAAACACCATATATTTT. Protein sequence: CASGLALEGGPGNTIYF.

The CDR3 spells CASTRNGESSYEQYF. In nucleotides, the CDR3 is TGTGCCAGCACCCGAAATGGAGAGAGCTCCTACGAGCAGTACTTC. The chain has TRBV6-1 and TRBJ2-7; unclear D gene. Trimming stripped 7 bases from V and 0 bases from J, with 16 bases between. Germline V lookup: CDR1 MNHNS, CDR2 SASEGT. The CDR3 length is 15 residues.

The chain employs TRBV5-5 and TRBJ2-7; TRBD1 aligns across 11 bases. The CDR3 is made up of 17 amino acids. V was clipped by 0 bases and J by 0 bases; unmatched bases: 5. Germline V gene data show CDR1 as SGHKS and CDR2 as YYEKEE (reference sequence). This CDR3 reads CASSLGRDRGSSYEQYF. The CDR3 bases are TGTGCCAGCAGCTTGGGCCGGGACAGGGGGAGCTCCTACGAGCAGTACTTC.

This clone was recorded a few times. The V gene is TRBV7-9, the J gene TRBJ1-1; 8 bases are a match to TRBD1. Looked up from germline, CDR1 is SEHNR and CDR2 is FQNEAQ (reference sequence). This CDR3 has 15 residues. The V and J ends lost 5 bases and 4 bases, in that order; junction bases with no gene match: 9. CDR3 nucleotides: TGTGCCAGCAGCCCAGACCAGGGGGCTGGCACTGAAGCTTTCTTT. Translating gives CASSPDQGAGTEAFF.

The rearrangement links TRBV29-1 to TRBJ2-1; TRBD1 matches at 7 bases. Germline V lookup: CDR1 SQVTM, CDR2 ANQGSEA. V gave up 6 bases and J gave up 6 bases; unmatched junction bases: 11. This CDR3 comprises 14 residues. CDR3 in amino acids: CSVSRGTPFNEQFF. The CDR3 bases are TGCAGCGTGAGCAGGGGGACGCCTTTCAATGAGCAGTTCTTC.

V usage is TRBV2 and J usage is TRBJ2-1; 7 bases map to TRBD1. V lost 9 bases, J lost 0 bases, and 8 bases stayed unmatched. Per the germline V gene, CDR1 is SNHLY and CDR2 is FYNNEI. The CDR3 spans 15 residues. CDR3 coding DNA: TGTGCCAGTTTTAGACAGGGCGGCTCCTACAATGAGCAGTTCTTC. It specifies CASFRQGGSYNEQFF.

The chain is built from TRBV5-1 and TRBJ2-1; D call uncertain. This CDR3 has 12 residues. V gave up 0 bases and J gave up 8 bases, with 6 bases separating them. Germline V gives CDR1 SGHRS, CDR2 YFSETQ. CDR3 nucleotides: TGCGCCAGCAGCTTGGGACGGGATGAGCAGTTCTTC. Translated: CASSLGRDEQFF.

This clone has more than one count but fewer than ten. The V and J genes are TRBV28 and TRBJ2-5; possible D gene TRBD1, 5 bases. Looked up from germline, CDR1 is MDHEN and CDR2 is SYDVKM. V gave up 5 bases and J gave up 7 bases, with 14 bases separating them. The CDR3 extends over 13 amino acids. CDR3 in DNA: TGTGCCAGCAGTCTCAGGGCCCCAGGGACCCAGTACTTC. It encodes CASSLRAPGTQYF.

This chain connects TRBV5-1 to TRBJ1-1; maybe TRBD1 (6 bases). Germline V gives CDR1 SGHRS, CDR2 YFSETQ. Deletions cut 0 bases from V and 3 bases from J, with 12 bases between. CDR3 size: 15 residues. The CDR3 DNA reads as TGCGCCAGCAGCTTGGCCCGACAGGATTACACTGAAGCTTTCTTT. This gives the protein CASSLARQDYTEAFF. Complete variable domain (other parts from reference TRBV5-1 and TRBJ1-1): KAGVTQTPRYLIKTRGQQVTLSCSPISGHRSVSWYQQTPGQGLQFLFEYFSETQRNKGNFPGRFSGRQFSNSRSEMNVSTLELGDSALYLCASSLARQDYTEAFFGQGTRLTVV.

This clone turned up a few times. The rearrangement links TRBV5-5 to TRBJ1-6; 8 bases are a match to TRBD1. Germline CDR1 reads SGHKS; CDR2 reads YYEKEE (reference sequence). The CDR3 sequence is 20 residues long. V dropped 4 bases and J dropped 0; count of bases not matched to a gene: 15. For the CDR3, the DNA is TGTGCCAGCAGCCTCGATCCAGGGGGCCGGCTGAGCTCCTATAATTCACCCCTCCACTTT. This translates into CASSLDPGGRLSSYNSPLHF.

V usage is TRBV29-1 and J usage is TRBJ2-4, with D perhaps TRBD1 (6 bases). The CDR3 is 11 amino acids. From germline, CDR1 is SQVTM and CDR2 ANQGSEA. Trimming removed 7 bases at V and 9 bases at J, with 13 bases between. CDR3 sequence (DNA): TGCAGCGGCTCTAGGGGGAGCATTCAGTACTTC. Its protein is CSGSRGSIQYF.

CDR3: CASSQDPLRTQYF. For the CDR3, the DNA is TGCGCCAGCAGCCAAGATCCCTTGAGGACCCAGTACTTC. The chain carries TRBV4-1 and TRBJ2-5; D gene uncertain. CDR1 MGHRA and CDR2 YSYEKL come from the germline V gene. V shed 0 bases and J shed 7 bases, with 9 bases lying between them. The CDR3 totals 13 residues.

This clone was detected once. CDR3 sequence reads: CAIRGTGDEQYF. CDR3 in DNA: TGTGCCATCAGGGGGACAGGGGACGAGCAGTACTTC. The chain uses TRBV10-3 and TRBJ2-7, with 10 nucleotides matching TRBD1. Germline V CDR1 and CDR2: ENHRY, SYGVKD. The length of the CDR3 is 12 residues. The junction had 1 base not matched to a gene; V was cut back by 6 bases and J by 5 bases.

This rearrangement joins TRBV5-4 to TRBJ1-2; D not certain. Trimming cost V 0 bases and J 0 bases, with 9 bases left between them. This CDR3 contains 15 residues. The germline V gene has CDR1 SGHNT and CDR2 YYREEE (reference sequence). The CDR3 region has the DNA TGTGCCAGCAGCTTGGGGCGGGCAGCTAACTATGGCTACACCTTC. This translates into CASSLGRAANYGYTF.

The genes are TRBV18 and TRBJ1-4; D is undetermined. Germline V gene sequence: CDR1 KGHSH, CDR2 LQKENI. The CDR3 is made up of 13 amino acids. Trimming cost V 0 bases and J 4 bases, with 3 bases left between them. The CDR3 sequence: CASSPPHNEKLFF. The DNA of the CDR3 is TGTGCCAGCTCACCACCACATAATGAAAAACTGTTTTTT.

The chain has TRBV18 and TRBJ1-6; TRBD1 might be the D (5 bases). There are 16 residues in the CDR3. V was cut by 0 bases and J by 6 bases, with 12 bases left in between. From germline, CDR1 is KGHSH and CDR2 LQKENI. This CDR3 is CASSPPGGFGNSPLHF. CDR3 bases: TGTGCCAGCTCACCACCGGGGGGGTTCGGTAATTCACCCCTCCACTTT.

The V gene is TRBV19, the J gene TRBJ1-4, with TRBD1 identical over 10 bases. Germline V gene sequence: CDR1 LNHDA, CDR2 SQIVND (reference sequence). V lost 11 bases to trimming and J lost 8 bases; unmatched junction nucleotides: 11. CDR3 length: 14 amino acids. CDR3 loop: CASEAGDRGEKLFF. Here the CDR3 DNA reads TGTGCCTCCGAGGCAGGGGACAGGGGCGAAAAACTGTTTTTT.

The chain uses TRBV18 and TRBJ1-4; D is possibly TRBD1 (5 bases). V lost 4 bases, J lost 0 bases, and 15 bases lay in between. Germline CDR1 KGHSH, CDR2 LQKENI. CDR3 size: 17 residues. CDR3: CASSLRGGEATNEKLFF. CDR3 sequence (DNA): TGTGCCAGCTCACTCCGAGGAGGGGAAGCAACTAATGAAAAACTGTTTTTT. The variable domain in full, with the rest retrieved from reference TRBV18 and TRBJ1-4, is NAGVMQNPRHLVRRRGQEARLRCSPMKGHSHVYWYRQLPEEGLKFMVYLQKENIIDESGMPKERFSAEFPKEGPSILRIQQVVRGDSAAYFCASSLRGGEATNEKLFFGSGTQLSVL.